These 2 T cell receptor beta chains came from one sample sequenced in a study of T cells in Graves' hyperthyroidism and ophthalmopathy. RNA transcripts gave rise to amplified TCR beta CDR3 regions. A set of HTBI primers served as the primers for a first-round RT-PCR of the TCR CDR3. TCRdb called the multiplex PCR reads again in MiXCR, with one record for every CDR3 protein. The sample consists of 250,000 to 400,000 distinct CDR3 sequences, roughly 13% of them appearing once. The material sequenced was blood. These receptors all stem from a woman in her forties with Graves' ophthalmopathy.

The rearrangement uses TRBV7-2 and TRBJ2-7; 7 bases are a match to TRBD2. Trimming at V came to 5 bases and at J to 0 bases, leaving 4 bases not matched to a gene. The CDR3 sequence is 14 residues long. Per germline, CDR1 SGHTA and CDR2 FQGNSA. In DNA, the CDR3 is TGTGCCAGCAGCAGCGGGATTTACTCCTACGAGCAGTACTTC. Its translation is CASSSGIYSYEQYF.

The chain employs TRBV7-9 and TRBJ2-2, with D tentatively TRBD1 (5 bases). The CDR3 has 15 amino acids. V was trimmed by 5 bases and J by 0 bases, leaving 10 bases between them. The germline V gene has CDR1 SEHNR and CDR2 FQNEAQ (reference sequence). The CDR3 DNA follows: TGTGCCAGCAGCGCAACGACAGCGAACACCGGGGAGCTGTTTTTT. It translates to CASSATTANTGELFF.